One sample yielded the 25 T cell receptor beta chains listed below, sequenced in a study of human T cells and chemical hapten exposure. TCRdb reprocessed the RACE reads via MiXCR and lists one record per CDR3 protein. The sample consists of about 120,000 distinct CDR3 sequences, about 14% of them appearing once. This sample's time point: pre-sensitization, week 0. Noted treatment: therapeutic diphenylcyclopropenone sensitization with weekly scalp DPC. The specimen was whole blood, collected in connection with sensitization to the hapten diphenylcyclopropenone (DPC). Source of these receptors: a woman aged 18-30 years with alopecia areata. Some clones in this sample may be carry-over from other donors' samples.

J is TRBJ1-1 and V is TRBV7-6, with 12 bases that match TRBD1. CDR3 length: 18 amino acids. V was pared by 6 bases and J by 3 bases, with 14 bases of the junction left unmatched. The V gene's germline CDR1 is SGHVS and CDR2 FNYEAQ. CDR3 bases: TGTGCCAGCAGTTTTGTCGGGACAGGGGGCGGAGGGGACACTGAAGCTTTCTTT. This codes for CASSFVGTGGGGDTEAFF.

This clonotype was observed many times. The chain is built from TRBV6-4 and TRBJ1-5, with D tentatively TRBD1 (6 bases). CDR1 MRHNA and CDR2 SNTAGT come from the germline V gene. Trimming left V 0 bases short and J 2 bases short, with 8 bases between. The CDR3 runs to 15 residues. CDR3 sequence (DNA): TGTGCCAGCAGTGACTCGAGACAGGGCAATCAGCCCCAGCATTTT. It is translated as CASSDSRQGNQPQHF.

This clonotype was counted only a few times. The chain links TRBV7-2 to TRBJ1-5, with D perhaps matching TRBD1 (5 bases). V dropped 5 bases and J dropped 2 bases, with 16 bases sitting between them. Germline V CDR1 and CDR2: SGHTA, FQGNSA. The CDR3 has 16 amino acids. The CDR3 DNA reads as TGTGCCAGCAGCCAGGCCAGGCAGGGCGGCAATCAGCCCCAGCATTTT. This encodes CASSQARQGGNQPQHF. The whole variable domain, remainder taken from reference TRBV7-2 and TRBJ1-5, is GAGVSQSPSNKVTEKGKDVELRCDPISGHTALYWYRQSLGQGLEFLIYFQGNSAPDKSGLPSDRFSAERTGGSVSTLTIQRTQQEDSAVYLCASSQARQGGNQPQHFGDGTRLSIL.

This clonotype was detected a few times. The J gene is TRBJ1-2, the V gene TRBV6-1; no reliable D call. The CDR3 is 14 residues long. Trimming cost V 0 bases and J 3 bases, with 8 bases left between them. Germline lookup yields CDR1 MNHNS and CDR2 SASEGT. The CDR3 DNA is TGTGCCAGCAGTGAAGCCGGCTGGGACTATGGCTACACCTTC. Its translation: CASSEAGWDYGYTF.

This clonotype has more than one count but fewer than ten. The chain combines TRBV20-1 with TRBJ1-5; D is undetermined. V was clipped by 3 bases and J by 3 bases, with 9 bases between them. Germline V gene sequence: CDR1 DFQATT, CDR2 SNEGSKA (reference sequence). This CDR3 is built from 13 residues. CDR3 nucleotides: TGCAGTGCTAGCGGGGAGCTCAATCAGCCCCAGCATTTT. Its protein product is CSASGELNQPQHF.

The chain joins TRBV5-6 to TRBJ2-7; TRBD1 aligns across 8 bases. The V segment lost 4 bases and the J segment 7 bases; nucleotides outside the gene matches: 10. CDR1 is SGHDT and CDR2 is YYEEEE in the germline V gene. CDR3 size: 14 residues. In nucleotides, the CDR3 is TGTGCCAGCAGCGTAGTGGAGACAGGGGATGAGCAGTACTTC. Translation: CASSVVETGDEQYF.

DNA for the CDR3: TGCAGTGAGACTCGACAGGGCCCCTACGAGCAGTACTTC. Encoded protein: CSETRQGPYEQYF. The chain joins TRBV20-1 to TRBJ2-7; 7 nucleotides match TRBD1. With 7 bases clipped from V and 2 bases from J, the junction kept 8 bases outside the gene matches. The CDR3 is made up of 13 amino acids. Germline V gene lookup returns CDR1 DFQATT and CDR2 SNEGSKA (reference sequence).

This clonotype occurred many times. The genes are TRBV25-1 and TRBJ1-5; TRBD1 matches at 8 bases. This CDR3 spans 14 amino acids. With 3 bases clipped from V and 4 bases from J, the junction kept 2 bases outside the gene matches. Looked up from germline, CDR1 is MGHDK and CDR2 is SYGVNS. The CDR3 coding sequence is TGTGCCAGCAGTGAGACAGGGGTAAATCAGCCCCAGCATTTT. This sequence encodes CASSETGVNQPQHF.

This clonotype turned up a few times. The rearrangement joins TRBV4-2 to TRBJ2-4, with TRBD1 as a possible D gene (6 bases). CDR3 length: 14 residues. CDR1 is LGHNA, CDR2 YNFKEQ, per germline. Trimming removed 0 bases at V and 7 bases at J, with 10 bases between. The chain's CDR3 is CASSQEGAKNIQYF. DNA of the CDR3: TGTGCCAGCAGCCAAGAGGGGGCGAAGAACATTCAGTACTTC.

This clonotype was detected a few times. DNA for the CDR3: TGTGCCAGCCCGAAGGCCGGACAGGGGTCGCTGGGGGAGCAGTTCTTC. Translation gives CASPKAGQGSLGEQFF. The chain uses TRBV5-4 and TRBJ2-1, with 9 bases aligning to TRBD1. Germline values: CDR1 SGHNT, CDR2 YYREEE (reference sequence). J gave up 10 bases and V 7 bases, and 18 bases lay outside the gene matches. The CDR3 is 16 amino acids.

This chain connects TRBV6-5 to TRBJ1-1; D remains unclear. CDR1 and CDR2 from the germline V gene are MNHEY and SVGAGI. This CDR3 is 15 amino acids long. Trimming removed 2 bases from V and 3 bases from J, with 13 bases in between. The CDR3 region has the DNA TGTGCCAGCAGTTACACCCGCGGAGGTGACACTGAAGCTTTCTTT. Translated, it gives CASSYTRGGDTEAFF.

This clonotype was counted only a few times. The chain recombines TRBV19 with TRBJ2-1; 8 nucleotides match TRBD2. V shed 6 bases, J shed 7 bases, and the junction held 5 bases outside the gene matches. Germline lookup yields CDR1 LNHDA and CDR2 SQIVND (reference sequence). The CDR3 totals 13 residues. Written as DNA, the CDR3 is TGTGCCAGTAGCCCGCGGGGGGCTAATGAGCAGTTCTTC. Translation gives CASSPRGANEQFF.

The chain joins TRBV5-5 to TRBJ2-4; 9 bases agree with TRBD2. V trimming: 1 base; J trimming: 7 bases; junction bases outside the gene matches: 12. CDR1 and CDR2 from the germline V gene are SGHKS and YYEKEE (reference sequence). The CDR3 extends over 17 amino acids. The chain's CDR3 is CASSLRSGGTLWNIQYF. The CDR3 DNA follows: TGTGCCAGCAGCTTGAGGAGCGGGGGGACCCTCTGGAACATTCAGTACTTC.

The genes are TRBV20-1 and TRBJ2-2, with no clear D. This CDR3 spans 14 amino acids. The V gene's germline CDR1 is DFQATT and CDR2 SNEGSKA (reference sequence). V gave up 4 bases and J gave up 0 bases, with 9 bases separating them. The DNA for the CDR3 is TGCAGTGCTATCTGGTCGGCGAACACCGGGGAGCTGTTTTTT. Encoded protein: CSAIWSANTGELFF.

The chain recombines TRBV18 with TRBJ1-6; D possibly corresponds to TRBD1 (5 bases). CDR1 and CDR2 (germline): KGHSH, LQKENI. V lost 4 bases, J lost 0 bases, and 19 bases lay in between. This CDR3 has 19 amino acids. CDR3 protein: CASSLTDRGRGSYNSPLHF. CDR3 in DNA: TGTGCCAGCTCACTGACAGACCGAGGCCGTGGCTCCTATAATTCACCCCTCCACTTT.

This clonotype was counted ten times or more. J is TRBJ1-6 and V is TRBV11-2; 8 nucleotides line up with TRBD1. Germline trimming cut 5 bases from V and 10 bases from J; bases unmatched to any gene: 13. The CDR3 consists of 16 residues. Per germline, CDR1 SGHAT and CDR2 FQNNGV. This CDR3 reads CASSRYGQGKDSPLHF. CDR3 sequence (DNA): TGTGCCAGCAGCCGATACGGACAGGGAAAGGACTCACCCCTCCACTTT.

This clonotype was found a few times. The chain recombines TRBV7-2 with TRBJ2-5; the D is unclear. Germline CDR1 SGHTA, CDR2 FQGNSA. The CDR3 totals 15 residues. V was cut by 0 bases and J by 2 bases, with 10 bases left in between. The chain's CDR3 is CASSLADHYQETQYF. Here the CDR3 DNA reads TGTGCCAGCAGCTTAGCTGACCACTATCAAGAGACCCAGTACTTC.

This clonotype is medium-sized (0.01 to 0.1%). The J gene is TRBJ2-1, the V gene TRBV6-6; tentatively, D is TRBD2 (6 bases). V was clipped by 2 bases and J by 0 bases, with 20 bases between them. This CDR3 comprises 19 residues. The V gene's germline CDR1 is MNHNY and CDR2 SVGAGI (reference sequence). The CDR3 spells CASSYGRMRGSSSYNEQFF. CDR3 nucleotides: TGTGCCAGCAGTTACGGGAGGATGAGAGGCTCTAGCTCCTACAATGAGCAGTTCTTC.

The chain's CDR3 is CASSLTWNTEAFF. In DNA form, the CDR3 reads TGCGCCAGCAGCTTAACTTGGAACACTGAAGCTTTCTTT. The chain is built from TRBV5-1 and TRBJ1-1; D gene ambiguous. The V end was cut by 2 bases, the J end by 1 base, with 6 bases between. Per the germline V gene, CDR1 is SGHRS and CDR2 is YFSETQ. The CDR3 extends over 13 amino acids.

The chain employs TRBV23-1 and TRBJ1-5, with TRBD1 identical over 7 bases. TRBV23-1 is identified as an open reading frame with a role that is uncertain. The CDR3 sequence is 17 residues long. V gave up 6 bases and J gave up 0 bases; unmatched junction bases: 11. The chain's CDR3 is CASSYGTVKNSNQPQHF. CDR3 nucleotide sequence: TGCGCCAGCAGCTACGGGACAGTAAAAAATAGCAATCAGCCCCAGCATTTT.

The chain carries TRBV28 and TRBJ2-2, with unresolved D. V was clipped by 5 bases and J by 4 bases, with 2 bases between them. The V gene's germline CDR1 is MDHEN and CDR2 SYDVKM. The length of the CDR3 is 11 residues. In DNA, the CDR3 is TGTGCCAGCAGTCGCACCGGGGAGCTGTTTTTT. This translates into CASSRTGELFF. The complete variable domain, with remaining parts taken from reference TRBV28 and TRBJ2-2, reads DVKVTQSSRYLVKRTGEKVFLECVQDMDHENMFWYRQDPGLGLRLIYFSYDVKMKEKGDIPEGYSVSREKKERFSLILESASTNQTSMYLCASSRTGELFFGEGSRLTVL.

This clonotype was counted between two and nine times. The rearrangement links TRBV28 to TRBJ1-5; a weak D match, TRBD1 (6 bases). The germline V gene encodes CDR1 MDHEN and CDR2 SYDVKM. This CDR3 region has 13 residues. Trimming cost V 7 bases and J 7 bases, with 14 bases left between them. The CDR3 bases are TGTGCCAGCATTAAGGGGGGGAGCCAGCCCCAGCATTTT. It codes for CASIKGGSQPQHF.

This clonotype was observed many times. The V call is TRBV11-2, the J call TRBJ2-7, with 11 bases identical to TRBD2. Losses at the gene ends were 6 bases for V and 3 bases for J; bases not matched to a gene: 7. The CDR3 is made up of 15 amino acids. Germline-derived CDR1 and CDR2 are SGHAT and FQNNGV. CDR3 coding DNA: TGTGCCAGCAGACGCACTAGCGGGGGACACTACGAGCAGTACTTC. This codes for CASRRTSGGHYEQYF.

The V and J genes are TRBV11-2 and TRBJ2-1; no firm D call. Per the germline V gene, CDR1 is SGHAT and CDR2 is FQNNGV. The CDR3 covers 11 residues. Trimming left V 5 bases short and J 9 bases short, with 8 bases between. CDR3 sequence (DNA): TGTGCCAGCAGCCCGAAGGGTGAGCAGTTCTTC. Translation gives CASSPKGEQFF.

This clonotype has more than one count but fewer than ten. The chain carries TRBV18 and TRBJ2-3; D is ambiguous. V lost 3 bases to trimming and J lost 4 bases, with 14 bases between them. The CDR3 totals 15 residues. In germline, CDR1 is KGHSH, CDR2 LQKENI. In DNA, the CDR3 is TGTGCCAGCTCACCGGATGGGGATTTATCAGATACGCAGTATTTT. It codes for CASSPDGDLSDTQYF.